One and the same sample provided the 27 T cell receptor beta chains below, sequenced in a study of T cells in pancreatic ductal adenocarcinoma. Surgery without prior neoadjuvant therapy was the treatment of the selected pancreatic ductal adenocarcinoma patients. The assay was immunoSEQ multiplex PCR, and TCRdb's table has in-frame clones only and misses some. The sample includes 97,000 or so clones, more than 90% seen only once; the top ten take 3.1%. The sequencing input was PBMCs. The receptor source for this set is a human donor with pancreatic ductal adenocarcinoma.

The chain is built from TRBV18 and TRBJ1-1, with D possibly being TRBD1 (5 bases). This CDR3 comprises 16 residues. Trimming removed 3 bases at V and 4 bases at J, with 18 bases between. Germline CDR1 and CDR2: KGHSH and LQKENI. The CDR3 coding sequence is TGTGCCAGCTCACCTACTGACAGTGGCTGGGCCACTGAAGCTTTCTTT. This translates into CASSPTDSGWATEAFF.

V is TRBV28 and J is TRBJ2-3; 9 bases fit TRBD2. This CDR3 has 16 amino acids. Germline CDR1 reads MDHEN; CDR2 reads SYDVKM. Unmatched junction bases numbered 13, after V lost 6 bases and J lost 6 bases. The chain's CDR3 is CASSSLGAGGPDTQYF. The CDR3 DNA reads TGTGCCAGCAGCTCCTTGGGGGCGGGAGGGCCGGATACGCAGTATTTT.

This chain connects TRBV29-1 to TRBJ2-7, with TRBD2 as a possible D gene (5 bases). The CDR3 has 16 amino acids. With 1 base removed from V and 4 bases from J, the gap between germline ends came to 20 bases. Germline CDR1 and CDR2: SQVTM and ANQGSEA. The CDR3 region has the DNA TGCAGCGTTGAAGCTCCCACCCCGGACTGGACTTACGAGCAGTACTTC. This codes for CSVEAPTPDWTYEQYF.

The chain uses TRBV18 and TRBJ1-5, with a weak D call TRBD1 (5 bases). The V end lost 3 bases, the J end lost 5 bases, and 8 bases lay between the germline ends. CDR1 and CDR2 (germline): KGHSH, LQKENI. There are 13 residues in the CDR3. The CDR3 spells CASSPDSHQPQHF. CDR3 sequence (DNA): TGTGCCAGCTCACCCGACAGTCATCAGCCCCAGCATTTT.

The chain employs TRBV28 and TRBJ2-7; 14 bases align to TRBD2. V gave up 1 base and J gave up 3 bases; unmatched junction bases: 2. Looked up from germline, CDR1 is MDHEN and CDR2 is SYDVKM. The CDR3 covers 16 residues. For the CDR3, the DNA is TGTGCCAGCAGTTTATCCGGGACTAGCGGGAGCTACGAGCAGTACTTC. As protein: CASSLSGTSGSYEQYF.

The chain uses TRBV30 and TRBJ1-4; D remains ambiguous. Germline CDR1 and CDR2: GTSNPN and SVGIG (reference sequence). V was shortened by 3 bases and J by 3 bases, with 11 bases between the two germline ends. The CDR3 is 14 amino acids. The CDR3 here is CAWSVSEANEKLFF. The CDR3, as DNA: TGTGCCTGGAGCGTCAGCGAGGCTAATGAAAAACTGTTTTTT.

This chain joins TRBV6-5 and TRBJ1-3, with D uncertain. Looked up from germline, CDR1 is MNHEY and CDR2 is SVGAGI. The CDR3 consists of 14 residues. The ends were cut back, 5 bases at V and 2 bases at J, with 10 bases in the middle. The CDR3 coding sequence is TGTGCCAGCAGTCCCCCCCTAGCTGGAAACACCATATATTTT. Protein sequence: CASSPPLAGNTIYF.

Remarks on this clone: This likely stems from a read error, as it lies one base from a far larger clone. The chain uses TRBV4-2 and TRBJ1-3, with 12 nucleotides matching TRBD1. CDR3 length: 16 amino acids. The J segment lost 4 bases and the V segment lost 3 bases, leaving 4 bases of the junction unmatched. CDR1 is LGHNA and CDR2 is YNFKEQ in the germline V gene. CDR3 sequence (DNA): TGTGCCAGCAGCCAGGGACAGGGGGCGGAAGGAAACACCATATATTTT. Amino acid sequence: CASSQGQGAEGNTIYF.

This clone was observed a single time. This chain uses TRBV11-2 with TRBJ2-5, with D uncertain. CDR1 and CDR2 from the germline V gene are SGHAT and FQNNGV. CDR3 length: 15 residues. V lost 4 bases to trimming and J lost 2 bases, with 14 bases between them. As DNA, the CDR3 is TGTGCCAGCAGCTCGCGCCGATCTGGTCAAGAGACCCAGTACTTC. It codes for CASSSRRSGQETQYF.

The chain carries TRBV5-4 and TRBJ2-3; D is undetermined. The germline V and J ends were trimmed by 2 bases and 2 bases, with 9 bases remaining between them. Per germline, CDR1 SGHNT and CDR2 YYREEE (reference sequence). CDR3 length: 14 residues. CDR3 residues: CASSFGPFTDTQYF. CDR3 nucleotide sequence: TGTGCCAGCAGCTTTGGGCCGTTCACAGATACGCAGTATTTT.

The rearrangement joins TRBV5-4 to TRBJ2-3, with TRBD2 matching 12 bases. With 4 bases clipped from V and 14 bases from J, the junction kept 11 bases outside the gene matches. The germline V gene has CDR1 SGHNT and CDR2 YYREEE (reference sequence). The CDR3 is 14 residues long. CDR3 DNA: TGTGCCAGCAGCCAGACTAGCGGGAGTTCTTCGCCGTATTTT. Protein product: CASSQTSGSSSPYF.

The chain couples TRBV7-2 to TRBJ2-7; D is possibly TRBD2 (5 bases). The germline gives CDR1 SGHTA, CDR2 FQGNSA. Deletions cut 0 bases from V and 6 bases from J, with 9 bases between. This CDR3 is built from 13 residues. The CDR3 DNA reads as TGTGCCAGCAGCTTAGCTCCTCGGGGCGAGCAGTACTTC. This gives the protein CASSLAPRGEQYF.

The rearrangement uses TRBV30 and TRBJ2-5; D perhaps matches TRBD2 (6 bases). The germline CDR1 and CDR2 sequences are GTSNPN and SVGIG (reference sequence). CDR3 length equals 13 residues. The V and J ends lost 0 bases and 7 bases respectively, with 12 bases between them. The CDR3 loop reads CAWSVQQGGTQYF. CDR3 DNA sequence: TGTGCCTGGAGTGTTCAGCAGGGAGGGACCCAGTACTTC.

The rearrangement uses TRBV9 and TRBJ2-3; 13 bases are shared with TRBD2. CDR1 and CDR2 from the germline V gene are SGDLS and YYNGEE. This CDR3 is 18 amino acids long. The junction had 11 bases not matched to a gene; V was cut back by 4 bases and J by 3 bases. The DNA of the CDR3 is TGTGCCAGCAGCCCAAGGACTAGCGGGAGTGTAGCGACAGATACGCAGTATTTT. Its protein is CASSPRTSGSVATDTQYF. The full variable domain, completed using reference TRBV9 and TRBJ2-3, is DSGVTQTPKHLITATGQRVTLRCSPRSGDLSVYWYQQSLDQGLQFLIQYYNGEERAKGNILERFSAQQFPDLHSELNLSSLELGDSALYFCASSPRTSGSVATDTQYFGPGTRLTVL.

V and J are TRBV4-3 and TRBJ1-2; possibly TRBD1 for D (6 bases). Trimming took 0 bases from V and 9 from J, leaving 11 bases between them. CDR1 and CDR2 from the germline V gene are LGHNA and YSLEER. The CDR3 covers 13 residues. Written as DNA, the CDR3 is TGCGCCAGCAGCCAAGAAAATCAGGGGAGCTACACCTTC. This codes for CASSQENQGSYTF.

The gene calls are TRBV11-2 and TRBJ1-3; perhaps TRBD1 as D (6 bases). V was pared by 3 bases and J by 4 bases, with 13 bases between. Germline V gene lookup returns CDR1 SGHAT and CDR2 FQNNGV. The CDR3 has 15 residues. DNA for the CDR3: TGTGCCAGCAGCTTCCGGGCAGGGGACGGAAACACCATATATTTT. This codes for CASSFRAGDGNTIYF.

The V and J genes are TRBV11-2 and TRBJ2-1; D possibly corresponds to TRBD2 (5 bases). Germline V lookup: CDR1 SGHAT, CDR2 FQNNGV. CDR3 size: 14 residues. Trimming pared 3 bases from V and 12 bases from J, leaving 18 bases between. The CDR3 loop is CASSFRALPAGQFF. CDR3 DNA sequence: TGTGCCAGCAGCTTTAGGGCGCTCCCCGCGGGGCAGTTCTTC.

The gene calls are TRBV5-4 and TRBJ1-1; possible D gene TRBD1, 5 bases. The CDR3 runs to 14 residues. The germline V gene has CDR1 SGHNT and CDR2 YYREEE (reference sequence). V lost 0 bases and J lost 4, with 10 bases in between. CDR3 in DNA: TGTGCCAGCAGCTTGGCCCTCGACAGCACTGAAGCTTTCTTT. It specifies CASSLALDSTEAFF.

In this sample, this clone turned up once. The same CDR3 is also encoded by other DNA sequences in this sample. The V call is TRBV5-1, the J call TRBJ2-1; D possibly corresponds to TRBD2 (5 bases). V lost 0 bases and J lost 0, with 7 bases in between. Germline values: CDR1 SGHRS, CDR2 YFSETQ. This CDR3 has 15 residues. The CDR3 loop reads CASSLAGSSYNEQFF. Here the CDR3 DNA reads TGCGCCAGCAGCTTGGCGGGGAGCTCCTACAATGAGCAGTTCTTC.

The chain joins TRBV15 to TRBJ1-4; D is perhaps TRBD1 (6 bases). CDR3 length equals 13 residues. V lost 9 bases and J 0 bases, leaving 8 bases between the germline ends. Per the germline V gene, CDR1 is LNHNV and CDR2 is YYDKDF (reference sequence). The CDR3 region is CATRTATNEKLFF. CDR3 bases: TGTGCCACGCGGACAGCAACTAATGAAAAACTGTTTTTT. The variable domain in full, completed from reference TRBV15 and TRBJ1-4, reads DAMVIQNPRYQVTQFGKPVTLSCSQTLNHNVMYWYQQKSSQAPKLLFHYYDKDFNNEADTPDNFQSRRPNTSFCFLDIRSPGLGDTAMYLCATRTATNEKLFFGSGTQLSVL.

The gene calls are TRBV10-3 and TRBJ2-7; 7 nucleotides align to TRBD2. The V and J ends lost 8 bases and 4 bases, in that order; junction bases with no gene match: 5. This CDR3 has 12 amino acids. Germline CDR1 and CDR2: ENHRY and SYGVKD. The CDR3 DNA is TGTGCCATCGCGAGGGAGGGGTACGAGCAGTACTTC. As protein: CAIAREGYEQYF.

The J gene is TRBJ1-3, the V gene TRBV7-9, with a possible D match to TRBD1 (5 bases). The CDR3 covers 16 residues. The V end lost 5 bases, the J end lost 0 bases, and 14 bases lay between the germline ends. The germline V gene has CDR1 SEHNR and CDR2 FQNEAQ (reference sequence). CDR3 DNA: TGTGCCAGCAGCCCCAGGACACTCCCCTCTGGAAACACCATATATTTT. Translated: CASSPRTLPSGNTIYF. Based on the CDR3 plus reference TRBV7-9 and TRBJ1-3, the full variable domain is DTGVSQNPRHKITKRGQNVTFRCDPISEHNRLYWYRQTLGQGPEFLTYFQNEAQLEKSRLLSDRFSAERPKGSFSTLEIQRTEQGDSAMYLCASSPRTLPSGNTIYFGEGSWLTVV.

The chain couples TRBV10-1 to TRBJ2-3, with D hard to call. CDR1 WNHNN and CDR2 SYGVQD come from the germline V gene (reference sequence). This CDR3 region has 13 residues. V gave up 3 bases and J gave up 2 bases, with 6 bases separating them. In DNA form, the CDR3 reads TGCGCCAGCAGTGATCCTTCCACAGATACGCAGTATTTT. Translation: CASSDPSTDTQYF.

The CDR3 spells CASSEGWGHKTRELFF. CDR3 bases: TGTGCCAGCAGCGAGGGATGGGGACACAAGACCCGGGAGCTGTTTTTT. This chain links TRBV9 with TRBJ2-2; D might be TRBD1 (6 bases). This CDR3 is built from 16 residues. Germline V gene lookup returns CDR1 SGDLS and CDR2 YYNGEE. V dropped 3 bases and J dropped 9 bases, with 21 bases sitting between them. Together with reference TRBV9 and TRBJ2-2, the CDR3 gives the full variable domain: DSGVTQTPKHLITATGQRVTLRCSPRSGDLSVYWYQQSLDQGLQFLIQYYNGEERAKGNILERFSAQQFPDLHSELNLSSLELGDSALYFCASSEGWGHKTRELFFGEGSRLTVL.

The V call is TRBV6-1, the J call TRBJ1-2; TRBD1 aligns across 12 bases. There are 14 residues in the CDR3. The V segment lost 6 bases and the J segment 8 bases; nucleotides outside the gene matches: 7. CDR1 is MNHNS, CDR2 SASEGT, per germline. This CDR3 is CASRGTGGAEGYTF. Here the CDR3 DNA reads TGTGCCAGCAGGGGGACAGGGGGCGCGGAGGGCTACACCTTC.

The chain joins TRBV28 to TRBJ1-1; 9 bases line up with TRBD1. The J segment lost 0 bases and the V segment lost 5 bases, leaving 7 bases of the junction unmatched. Germline lookup yields CDR1 MDHEN and CDR2 SYDVKM. This CDR3 comprises 16 residues. The CDR3 DNA follows: TGTGCCAGCAGTCGGACAGGGGTTCGTCTGAACACTGAAGCTTTCTTT. This codes for CASSRTGVRLNTEAFF.

V and J are TRBV9 and TRBJ2-7, with 8 bases matching TRBD2. Trimming cost V 4 bases and J 2 bases; bases outside gene matches: 8. This CDR3 contains 15 residues. Germline V gene data show CDR1 as SGDLS and CDR2 as YYNGEE. The CDR3 loop reads CASSLLAEPPYEQYF. DNA of the CDR3: TGTGCCAGCAGCCTACTAGCGGAGCCACCCTACGAGCAGTACTTC.